The 26 T cell receptor beta chains presented below share a single source sample, sequenced in a study of blood T cell repertoires in COVID-19. The protocol was immunoSEQ multiplex PCR, while the TCRdb copy is restricted to in-frame clones and leaves out a portion. The table has 150,000 to 200,000 clones, roughly 84% seen once; the top ten hold over 9.5%. Sequences were obtained from peripheral blood. These TCRs come from a woman of 80 years or more with active or convalescent COVID-19.

The CDR3 DNA is TGTGCCAGCAGCCCGCAGGAGGGCAGAATTGAAAAACTGTTTTTT. It is translated as CASSPQEGRIEKLFF. The chain has TRBV9 and TRBJ1-4; D is unclear. Trimming left V 4 bases short and J 7 bases short, with 17 bases between. Germline V lookup: CDR1 SGDLS, CDR2 YYNGEE. The CDR3 has 15 residues.

The V call is TRBV28, the J call TRBJ2-2; D not resolved. The CDR3 contains 12 residues. V dropped 8 bases and J dropped 5 bases, with 9 bases sitting between them. CDR1 and CDR2 from the germline V gene are MDHEN and SYDVKM. As DNA, the CDR3 is TGTGCCAGCCCTGGGCAAACCGGGGAGCTGTTTTTT. Amino acid sequence: CASPGQTGELFF.

The chain employs TRBV7-3 and TRBJ2-5; 7 positions match TRBD2. J gave up 3 bases and V 5 bases, and 6 bases lay outside the gene matches. The CDR3 has 14 amino acids. In germline, CDR1 is SGHTA, CDR2 FQGTGA. CDR3 nucleotides: TGTGCCAGCAGCCCGGGGACTAATAAAGAGACCCAGTACTTC. Amino acid sequence: CASSPGTNKETQYF.

This clone was counted a few times. Other nucleotide sequences in the sample specify the same CDR3. The J gene is TRBJ1-1, the V gene TRBV18, with D tentatively TRBD1 (6 bases). The CDR3 has 15 amino acids. Per germline, CDR1 KGHSH and CDR2 LQKENI. The V end lost 0 bases, the J end lost 4 bases, and 12 bases lay between the germline ends. CDR3 sequence (DNA): TGTGCCAGCTCACCACCTCGGGGAGGGGGCACTGAAGCTTTCTTT. Encoded protein: CASSPPRGGGTEAFF. The variable domain in full, completed from reference TRBV18 and TRBJ1-1, reads NAGVMQNPRHLVRRRGQEARLRCSPMKGHSHVYWYRQLPEEGLKFMVYLQKENIIDESGMPKERFSAEFPKEGPSILRIQQVVRGDSAAYFCASSPPRGGGTEAFFGQGTRLTVV.

The chain uses TRBV5-4 and TRBJ2-1; 7 bases are a match to TRBD2. The germline V gene has CDR1 SGHNT and CDR2 YYREEE (reference sequence). V shed 0 bases and J 4 bases; nucleotides not matched to a gene: 7. CDR3 size: 16 residues. The DNA of the CDR3 is TGTGCCAGCAGCTTGGCCGTCTCTAGCGGTTACAATGAGCAGTTCTTC. It is translated as CASSLAVSSGYNEQFF.

The CDR3 nucleotides are TGTGCCAGCAGCTTTCTGATGGGGACAGGGGGCGGTGAGCAGTTCTTC. Its protein product is CASSFLMGTGGGEQFF. The chain links TRBV5-5 to TRBJ2-1; 12 bases agree with TRBD1. V shed 2 bases and J 9 bases; nucleotides not matched to a gene: 9. The CDR3 has 16 residues. Germline loops: CDR1 SGHKS, CDR2 YYEKEE (reference sequence).

The chain has TRBV11-3 and TRBJ2-5, with unresolved D. Germline CDR1 and CDR2: SGHNT and YENEEA. Trimming stripped 5 bases from V and 1 base from J, with 8 bases between. CDR3 size: 13 residues. The CDR3 DNA reads as TGTGCCAGCAGCAATGACTTCCAAGAGACCCAGTACTTC. Translation gives CASSNDFQETQYF.

By share, this clone counts as medium-sized. The chain links TRBV5-1 to TRBJ1-1, with 7 bases lining up with TRBD1. This CDR3 has 14 residues. J lost 0 bases, V lost 4 bases, and 3 bases had no gene match. Germline CDR1 and CDR2: SGHRS and YFSETQ. As DNA, the CDR3 is TGCGCCAGCAGCAGAGGGACAGTGAACACTGAAGCTTTCTTT. Translating it yields CASSRGTVNTEAFF.

The chain links TRBV10-1 to TRBJ1-1; TRBD1 agrees at 7 bases. J was trimmed by 3 bases and V by 6 bases; bases with no gene match: 10. Germline values: CDR1 WNHNN, CDR2 SYGVQD (reference sequence). The CDR3 runs to 15 residues. CDR3 DNA sequence: TGCGCCAGCAGCAAGAAACAGGGGTTGGACACTGAAGCTTTCTTT. This sequence encodes CASSKKQGLDTEAFF.

The V and J genes are TRBV24-1 and TRBJ2-7; 7 bases align to TRBD1. In germline, CDR1 is KGHDR, CDR2 SFDVKD. Trimming cost V 4 bases and J 4 bases; bases outside gene matches: 6. The CDR3 spans 14 residues. The CDR3 DNA is TGTGCCACCAGTGACCAAGACAGGGTTTACGAGCAGTACTTC. It encodes CATSDQDRVYEQYF.

The rearrangement uses TRBV28 and TRBJ1-3; tentative D call: TRBD1 (6 bases). Trimming removed 5 bases from V and 0 bases from J, with 8 bases in between. Per the germline V gene, CDR1 is MDHEN and CDR2 is SYDVKM. This CDR3 is 14 amino acids long. Here the CDR3 DNA reads TGTGCCAGCAGTCAAGGGGGCTCTGGAAACACCATATATTTT. Protein product: CASSQGGSGNTIYF.

The chain recombines TRBV3-1 (or the pseudogene TRBV3-2) with TRBJ2-7; D may be TRBD2 (6 bases). The CDR3 contains 12 residues. The germline CDR1 and CDR2 sequences are LGHDT and YNNKEL (reference sequence). Trimming left V 3 bases short and J 4 bases short, with 7 bases between. CDR3 amino acids: CASSHREYEQYF. Written as DNA, the CDR3 is TGTGCCAGCAGCCATCGGGAGTACGAGCAGTACTTC.

In this sample, this clone turned up a few times. V and J are TRBV7-3 and TRBJ2-1; D is possibly TRBD1 (5 bases). Per the germline V gene, CDR1 is SGHTA and CDR2 is FQGTGA. The CDR3 covers 12 residues. The V gene lost 1 base and the J gene lost 7 bases, with 5 bases spanning the gap. CDR3 loop: CASSLNRNEQFF. In DNA form, the CDR3 reads TGTGCCAGCAGCTTAAACAGGAATGAGCAGTTCTTC.

V gene TRBV1 combines with J gene TRBJ2-5; TRBD2, the table's D call, lacks a check against the DNA. TRBV1 is termed a pseudogene. The CDR3 sequence is 14 residues long. The CDR3 DNA reads TGCACCAGCAGCCCCCAGAGGAATGAAGAGACCCAGTACTTC. This codes for CTSSPQRNEETQYF.

This clone occurred once. Sequence at one end of the junction differs from germline and may be a read error. The sample holds other DNA sequences that translate to the same CDR3. This rearrangement joins TRBV7-9 to TRBJ2-7; D may be TRBD2 (6 bases). Germline V gives CDR1 SEHNR, CDR2 FQNEAQ (reference sequence). This CDR3 is 16 amino acids long. The CDR3 sequence: CASSLWGVPIGYEQYF. CDR3 in DNA: TGTGCCAGCAGCCTATGGGGGGTGCCGATTGGTTACGAGCAGTACTTT. The full variable domain, rest sourced from reference TRBV7-9 and TRBJ2-7, is DTGVSQNPRHKITKRGQNVTFRCDPISEHNRLYWYRQTLGQGPEFLTYFQNEAQLEKSRLLSDRFSAERPKGSFSTLEIQRTEQGDSAMYLCASSLWGVPIGYEQYFGPGTRLTVT.

This chain links TRBV5-5 with TRBJ1-2, with D uncertain. The CDR3 is 15 residues long. Germline CDR1 is SGHKS and CDR2 is YYEKEE (reference sequence). V was pared by 0 bases and J by 4 bases, with 13 bases between. CDR3 protein: CASSLETVLLYGYTF. The CDR3 bases are TGTGCCAGCAGCTTGGAAACGGTTTTGCTCTATGGCTACACCTTC.

This clone has more than one count but fewer than ten. Distinct nucleotide sequences in the sample also encode this CDR3. This chain links TRBV9 with TRBJ2-3; the D gene is possibly TRBD1 (5 bases). Deletions cut 0 bases from V and 1 base from J, with 9 bases between. The CDR3 has 15 residues. CDR1 is SGDLS and CDR2 is YYNGEE in the germline V gene. CDR3 residues: CASSVVGDGTDTQYF. Here the CDR3 DNA reads TGTGCCAGCAGCGTAGTAGGGGATGGCACAGATACGCAGTATTTT.

This clone has a handful of counts. The chain couples TRBV6-5 to TRBJ1-2; 9 bases are a match to TRBD1. The germline CDR1 and CDR2 sequences are MNHEY and SVGAGI. The CDR3 spans 14 residues. V lost 5 bases to trimming and J lost 7 bases; unmatched junction nucleotides: 8. The CDR3, as DNA: TGTGCCAGCAGTCGAACCGGGACAGGGCTTGGCTACACCTTC. Residues: CASSRTGTGLGYTF.

The chain combines TRBV27 with TRBJ1-1; D is unresolved. From germline, CDR1 is MNHEY and CDR2 SMNVEV (reference sequence). Trimming left V 3 bases short and J 1 base short, with 12 bases between. The CDR3 totals 15 residues. CDR3 region: CASSFHGAGNTEAFF. CDR3 bases: TGTGCCAGCAGTTTTCACGGAGCGGGGAACACTGAAGCTTTCTTT.

The chain links TRBV28 to TRBJ2-1, with TRBD1 matching over 9 bases. Germline V gene sequence: CDR1 MDHEN, CDR2 SYDVKM. The CDR3 has 15 amino acids. Trimming cost V 6 bases and J 7 bases; bases outside gene matches: 10. The CDR3 sequence: CASRTGGAGKNEQFF. DNA of the CDR3: TGTGCCAGCAGAACAGGGGGCGCAGGCAAAAATGAGCAGTTCTTC.

The chain employs TRBV28 and TRBJ1-2; tentative D call: TRBD1 (6 bases). Trimming pared 7 bases from V and 0 bases from J, leaving 12 bases between. The CDR3 runs 14 residues. Germline CDR1 and CDR2: MDHEN and SYDVKM. CDR3 region: CASTFGTPNYGYTF. CDR3 nucleotide sequence: TGTGCCAGCACCTTTGGGACACCTAACTATGGCTACACCTTC.

V is TRBV2 and J is TRBJ2-5, with TRBD2 identical over 11 bases. The germline V gene encodes CDR1 SNHLY and CDR2 FYNNEI. V was clipped by 6 bases and J by 2 bases; unmatched bases: 5. The CDR3 runs 15 residues. The CDR3 spells CASRMGLAEQETQYF. In DNA form, the CDR3 reads TGTGCCAGCAGGATGGGACTAGCGGAGCAAGAGACCCAGTACTTC.

The chain links TRBV5-1 to TRBJ2-1, with D maybe TRBD1 (6 bases). CDR1 is SGHRS and CDR2 is YFSETQ in the germline V gene. CDR3 length: 13 residues. V lost 5 bases, J lost 9 bases, and 15 bases lay in between. The CDR3 reads CASRHTGTVEQFF. DNA of the CDR3: TGCGCCAGCAGGCACACAGGGACCGTTGAGCAGTTCTTC.

V gene TRBV27 combines with J gene TRBJ2-1; no definite D call. Germline CDR1 MNHEY, CDR2 SMNVEV (reference sequence). The V end lost 0 bases, the J end lost 0 bases, and 9 bases lay between the germline ends. This CDR3 region has 16 residues. CDR3 region: CASSLSRLSSYNEQFF. CDR3 DNA sequence: TGTGCCAGCAGTTTATCGAGGCTTAGCTCCTACAATGAGCAGTTCTTC.

V and J are TRBV6-5 and TRBJ2-7; the match to TRBD2 covers 8 bases. The length of the CDR3 is 16 residues. The trim removed 0 bases at V and 1 base at J, leaving 5 bases unmatched. In germline, CDR1 is MNHEY, CDR2 SVGAGI. CDR3 DNA: TGTGCCAGCAGTTACTCGATGCCGGGAGGGTCCTACGAGCAGTACTTC. Protein product: CASSYSMPGGSYEQYF.

This chain joins TRBV2 and TRBJ1-5; tentative D call: TRBD1 (6 bases). The V end lost 10 bases, the J end lost 6 bases, and 19 bases lay between the germline ends. The CDR3 totals 14 residues. Germline V gives CDR1 SNHLY, CDR2 FYNNEI. CDR3 nucleotides: TGTGCCACACAAAATGCAGGGGATGGTCAGCCCCAGCATTTT. Protein sequence: CATQNAGDGQPQHF.